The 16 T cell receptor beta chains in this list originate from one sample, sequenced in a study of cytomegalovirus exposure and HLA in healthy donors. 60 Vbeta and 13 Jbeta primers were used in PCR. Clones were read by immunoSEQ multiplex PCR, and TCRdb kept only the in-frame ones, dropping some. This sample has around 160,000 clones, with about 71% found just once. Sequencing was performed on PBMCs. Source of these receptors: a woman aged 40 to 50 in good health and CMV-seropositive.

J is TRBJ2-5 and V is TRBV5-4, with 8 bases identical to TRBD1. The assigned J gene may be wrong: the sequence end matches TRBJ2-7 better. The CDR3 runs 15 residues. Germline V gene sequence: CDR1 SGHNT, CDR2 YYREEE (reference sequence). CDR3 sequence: CASSYDQGAGYEQYF. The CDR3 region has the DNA TGTGCCAGCAGCTATGATCAGGGGGCGGGGTACGAGCAGTACTTC.

Here the CDR3 reads CAIRSETGGNYNEQFF. In nucleotides, the CDR3 is TGTGCCATCAGGTCTGAGACGGGAGGGAATTACAATGAGCAGTTCTTC. This chain connects TRBV10-3 to TRBJ2-1, with 8 bases fitting TRBD2. Per the germline V gene, CDR1 is ENHRY and CDR2 is SYGVKD. J was trimmed by 4 bases and V by 6 bases; bases with no gene match: 11. The CDR3 extends over 16 amino acids.

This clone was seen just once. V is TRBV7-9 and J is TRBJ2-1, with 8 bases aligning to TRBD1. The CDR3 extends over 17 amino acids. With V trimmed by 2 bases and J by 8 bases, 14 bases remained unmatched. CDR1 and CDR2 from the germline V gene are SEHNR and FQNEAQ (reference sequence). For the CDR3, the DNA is TGTGCCAGCAGCTTAAACGACAGGGGTCTTAGAATCCATGAGCAGTTCTTC. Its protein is CASSLNDRGLRIHEQFF.

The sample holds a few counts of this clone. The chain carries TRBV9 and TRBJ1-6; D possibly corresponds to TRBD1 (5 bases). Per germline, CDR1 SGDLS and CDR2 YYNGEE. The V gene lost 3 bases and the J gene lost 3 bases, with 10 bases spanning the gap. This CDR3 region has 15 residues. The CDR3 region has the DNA TGTGCCAGCAGCGAAGGGGTCCGCTATAATTCACCCCTCCACTTT. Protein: CASSEGVRYNSPLHF.

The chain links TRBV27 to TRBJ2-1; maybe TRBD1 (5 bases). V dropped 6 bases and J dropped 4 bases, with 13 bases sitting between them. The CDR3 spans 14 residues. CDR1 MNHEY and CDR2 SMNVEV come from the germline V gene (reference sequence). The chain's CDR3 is CASSRTGEYNEQFF. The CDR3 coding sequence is TGTGCCAGCAGCCGAACAGGAGAATACAATGAGCAGTTCTTC.

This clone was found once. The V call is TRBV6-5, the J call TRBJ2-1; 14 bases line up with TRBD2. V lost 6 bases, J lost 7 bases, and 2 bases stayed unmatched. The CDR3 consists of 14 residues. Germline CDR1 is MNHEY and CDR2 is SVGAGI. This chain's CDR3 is CASRTSGRANEQFF. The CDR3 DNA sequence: TGTGCCAGCAGGACTAGCGGGAGGGCAAATGAGCAGTTCTTC.

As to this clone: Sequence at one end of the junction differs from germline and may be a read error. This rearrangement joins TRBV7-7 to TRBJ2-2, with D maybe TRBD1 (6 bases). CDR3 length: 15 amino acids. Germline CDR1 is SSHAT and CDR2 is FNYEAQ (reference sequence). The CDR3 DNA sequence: TGTGCTAGCAGCCCCATGGACAGCAACACCGGGGAGCTGTTTTTT. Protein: CASSPMDSNTGELFF. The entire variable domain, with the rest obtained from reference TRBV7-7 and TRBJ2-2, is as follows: GAGVSQSPRYKVTKRGQDVTLRCDPISSHATLYWYQQALGQGPEFLTYFNYEAQPDKSGLPSDRFSAERPEGSISTLTIQRTEQRDSAMYRCASSPMDSNTGELFFGEGSRLTVL.

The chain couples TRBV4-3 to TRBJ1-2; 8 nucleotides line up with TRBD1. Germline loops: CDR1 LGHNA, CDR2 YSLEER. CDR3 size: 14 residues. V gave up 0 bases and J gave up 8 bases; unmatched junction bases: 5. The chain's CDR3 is CASSQDGRGRGYTF. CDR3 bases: TGCGCCAGCAGCCAAGATGGCAGGGGGCGAGGCTACACCTTC.

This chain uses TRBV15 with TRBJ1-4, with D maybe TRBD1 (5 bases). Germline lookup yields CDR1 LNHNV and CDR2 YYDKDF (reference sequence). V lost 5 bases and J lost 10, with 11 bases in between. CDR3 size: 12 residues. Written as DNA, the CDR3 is TGTGCCACCAGCGGGGGGTCAGGAAAACTGTTTTTT. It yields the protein CATSGGSGKLFF.

The CDR3 coding sequence is TGTGCCAGCAGCTCAATAGCGATAAGCTCCTACAATGAGCAGTTCTTC. Protein: CASSSIAISSYNEQFF. The rearrangement joins TRBV7-2 to TRBJ2-1; possibly TRBD2 for D (5 bases). The germline V and J ends were trimmed by 4 bases and 0 bases, with 13 bases remaining between them. The CDR3 is 16 amino acids. Germline V gene data show CDR1 as SGHTA and CDR2 as FQGNSA.

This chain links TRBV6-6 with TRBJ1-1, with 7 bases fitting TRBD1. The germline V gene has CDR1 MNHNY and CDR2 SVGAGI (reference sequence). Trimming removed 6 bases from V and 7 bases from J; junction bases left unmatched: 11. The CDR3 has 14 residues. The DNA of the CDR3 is TGTGCCAGCAGAGTGGAGGAGGGGGCTGGTGAAGCTTTCTTT. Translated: CASRVEEGAGEAFF.

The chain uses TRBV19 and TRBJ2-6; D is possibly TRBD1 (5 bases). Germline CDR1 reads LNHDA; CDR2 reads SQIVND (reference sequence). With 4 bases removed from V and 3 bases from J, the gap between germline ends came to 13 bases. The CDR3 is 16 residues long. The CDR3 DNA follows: TGTGCCAGTAGTAATAGGGGAACTTATGGGGCCAACGTCCTGACTTTC. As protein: CASSNRGTYGANVLTF.

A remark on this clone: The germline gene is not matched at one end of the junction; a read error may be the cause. The CDR3: CASRLSGGTSTDTQYF. The CDR3 nucleotides are TGTGCCAGCAGATTAAGCGGGGGCACTAGCACAGATACGCAGTATTTT. The gene calls are TRBV7-3 and TRBJ2-3; 8 positions match TRBD2. The CDR3 length is 16 residues. Germline CDR1 reads SGHTA; CDR2 reads FQGTGA.

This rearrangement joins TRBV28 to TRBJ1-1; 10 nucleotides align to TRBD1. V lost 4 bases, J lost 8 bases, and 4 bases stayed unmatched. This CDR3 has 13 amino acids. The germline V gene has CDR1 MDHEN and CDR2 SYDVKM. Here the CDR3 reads CASSSGQGGEAFF. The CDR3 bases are TGTGCCAGCAGTTCCGGACAGGGGGGAGAAGCTTTCTTT.

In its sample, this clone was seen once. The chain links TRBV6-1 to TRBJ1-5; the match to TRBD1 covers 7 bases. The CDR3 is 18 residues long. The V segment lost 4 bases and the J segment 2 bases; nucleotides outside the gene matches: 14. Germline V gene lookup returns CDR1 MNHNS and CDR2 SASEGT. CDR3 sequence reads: CASSGSDRDPWGNQPQHF. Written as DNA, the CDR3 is TGTGCCAGCAGTGGGTCCGACAGGGACCCTTGGGGCAATCAGCCCCAGCATTTT.

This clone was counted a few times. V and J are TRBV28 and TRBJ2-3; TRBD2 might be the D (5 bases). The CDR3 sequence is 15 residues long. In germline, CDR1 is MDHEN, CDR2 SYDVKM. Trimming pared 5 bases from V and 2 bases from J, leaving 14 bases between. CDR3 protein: CASSTRGLYTDTQYF. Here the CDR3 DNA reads TGTGCCAGCAGTACGAGAGGGCTCTACACAGATACGCAGTATTTT. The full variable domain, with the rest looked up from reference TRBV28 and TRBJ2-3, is DVKVTQSSRYLVKRTGEKVFLECVQDMDHENMFWYRQDPGLGLRLIYFSYDVKMKEKGDIPEGYSVSREKKERFSLILESASTNQTSMYLCASSTRGLYTDTQYFGPGTRLTVL.